This TCR beta chain was retrieved from a study of beta chain features in type 1 diabetes. Study observations and caveats: In the patient group, naive, central memory and Treg TCRB repertoires seemed more alike than in the healthy donor group. Within each of all four CD4+ subsets, Type 1 diabetes patients had TCRB CDR3s that were moderately but significantly shorter.

The CDR3 totals 9 residues. This clone has a handful of counts. What it binds is not known. Every isolated RNA sample was fully reverse transcribed, so sequencing captured expressed TCRB transcripts. Naive, central memory and regulatory T cell samples averaged about 4 million immunoSEQ reads each. Repertoires were generated with immunoSEQ multiplex PCR, while TCRdb's copy carries only in-frame clones and drops some. The table lists some 290,000 clones, 13% to 15% of them singletons. This receptor was obtained from a man between 25 and 39 years old with type 1 diabetes. The chain joins TRBV21-1 to TRBJ1-1; TRBD1, the table's D call, lacks a check against the DNA. TRBV21-1 is given as a pseudogene. Source material: naive CD4+ T cells from blood. CDR3 sequence (DNA): TGTGCCAGCAGCCAGGGTTCTTTCTTT. Amino acids: CASSQGSFF.